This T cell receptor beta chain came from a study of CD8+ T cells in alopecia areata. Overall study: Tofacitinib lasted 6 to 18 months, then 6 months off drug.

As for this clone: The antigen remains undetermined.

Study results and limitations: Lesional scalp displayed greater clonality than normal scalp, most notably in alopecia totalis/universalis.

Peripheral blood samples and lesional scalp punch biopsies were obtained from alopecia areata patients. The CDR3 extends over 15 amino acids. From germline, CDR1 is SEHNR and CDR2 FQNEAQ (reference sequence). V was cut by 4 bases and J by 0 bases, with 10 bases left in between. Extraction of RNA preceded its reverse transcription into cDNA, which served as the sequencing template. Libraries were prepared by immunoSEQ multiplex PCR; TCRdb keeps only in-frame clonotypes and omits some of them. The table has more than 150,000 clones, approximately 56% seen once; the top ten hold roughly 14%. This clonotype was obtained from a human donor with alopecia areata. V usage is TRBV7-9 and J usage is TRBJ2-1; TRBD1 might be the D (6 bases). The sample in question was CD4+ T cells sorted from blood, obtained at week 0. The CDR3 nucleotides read TGTGCCAGCAGCTCCGACAGGAGCTCCTACAATGAGCAGTTCTTC. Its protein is CASSSDRSSYNEQFF.